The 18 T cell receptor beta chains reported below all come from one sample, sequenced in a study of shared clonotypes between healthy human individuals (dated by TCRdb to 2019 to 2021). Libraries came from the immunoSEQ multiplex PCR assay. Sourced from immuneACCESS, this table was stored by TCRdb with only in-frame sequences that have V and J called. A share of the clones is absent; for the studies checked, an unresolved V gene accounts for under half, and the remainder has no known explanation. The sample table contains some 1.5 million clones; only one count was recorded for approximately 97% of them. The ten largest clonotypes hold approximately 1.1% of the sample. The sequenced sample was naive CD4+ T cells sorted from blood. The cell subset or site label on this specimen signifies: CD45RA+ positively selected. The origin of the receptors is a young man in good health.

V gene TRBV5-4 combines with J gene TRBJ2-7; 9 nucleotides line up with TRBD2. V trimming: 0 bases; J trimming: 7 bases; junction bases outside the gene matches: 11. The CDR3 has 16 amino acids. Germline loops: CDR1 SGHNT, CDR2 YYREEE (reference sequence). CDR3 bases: TGTGCCAGCAGCTTGGGGCCGCGGGAGGGATCCTCTGAGCAGTACTTC. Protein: CASSLGPREGSSEQYF.

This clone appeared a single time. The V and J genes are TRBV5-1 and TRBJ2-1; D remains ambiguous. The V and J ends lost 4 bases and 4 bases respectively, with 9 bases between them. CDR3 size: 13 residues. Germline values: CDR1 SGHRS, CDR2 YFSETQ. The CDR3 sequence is CASSTLVYNEQFF. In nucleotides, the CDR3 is TGCGCCAGCAGCACCCTCGTTTACAATGAGCAGTTCTTC.

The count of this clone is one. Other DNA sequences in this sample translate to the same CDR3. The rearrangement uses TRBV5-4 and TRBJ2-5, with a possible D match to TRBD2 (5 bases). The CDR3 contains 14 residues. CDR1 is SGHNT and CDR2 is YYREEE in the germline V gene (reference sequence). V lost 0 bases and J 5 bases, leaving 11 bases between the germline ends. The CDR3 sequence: CASSLVGGEETQYF. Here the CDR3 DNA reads TGTGCCAGCAGCTTGGTTGGTGGGGAGGAGACCCAGTACTTC. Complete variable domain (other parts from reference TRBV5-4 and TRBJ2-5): ETGVTQSPTHLIKTRGQQVTLRCSSQSGHNTVSWYQQALGQGPQFIFQYYREEENGRGNFPPRFSGLQFPNYSSELNVNALELDDSALYLCASSLVGGEETQYFGPGTRLLVL.

For the CDR3, the DNA is TGTGCCAGCAGTGGTTCCAGCCGTAGCACAGATACGCAGTATTTT. Protein: CASSGSSRSTDTQYF. The rearrangement uses TRBV2 and TRBJ2-3; D call uncertain. The CDR3 contains 15 residues. CDR1 is SNHLY, CDR2 FYNNEI, per germline. V was clipped by 4 bases and J by 0 bases, with 11 bases between them.

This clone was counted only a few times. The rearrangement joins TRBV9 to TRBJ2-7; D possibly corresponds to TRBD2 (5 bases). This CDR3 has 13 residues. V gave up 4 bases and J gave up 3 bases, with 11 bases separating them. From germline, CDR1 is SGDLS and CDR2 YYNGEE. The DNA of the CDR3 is TGTGCCAGCAGCACCGGACTCTACTACGAGCAGTACTTC. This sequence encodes CASSTGLYYEQYF.

The CDR3 DNA follows: TGTGCCAGCAGCTTATGGGGGGGTCGGGTTAATGAAAAACTGTTTTTT. The encoded protein is CASSLWGGRVNEKLFF. This chain connects TRBV7-2 to TRBJ1-4; the D gene is possibly TRBD1 (5 bases). Germline assignment: CDR1 SGHTA and CDR2 FQGNSA. This CDR3 has 16 amino acids. V dropped 2 bases and J dropped 4 bases, with 14 bases sitting between them.

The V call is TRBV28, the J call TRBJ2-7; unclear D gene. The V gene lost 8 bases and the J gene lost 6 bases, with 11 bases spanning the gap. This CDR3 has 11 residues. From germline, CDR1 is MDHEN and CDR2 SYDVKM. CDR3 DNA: TGTGCCAGCGATGGGCTGGGCGAGCAGTACTTC. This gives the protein CASDGLGEQYF.

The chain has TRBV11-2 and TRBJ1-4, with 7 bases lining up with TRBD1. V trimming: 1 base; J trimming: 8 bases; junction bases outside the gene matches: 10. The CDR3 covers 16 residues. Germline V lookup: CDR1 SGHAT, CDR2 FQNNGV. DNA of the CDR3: TGTGCCAGCAGCTTAGGCGGGACAGCGGTGGGGGAAAAACTGTTTTTT. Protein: CASSLGGTAVGEKLFF.

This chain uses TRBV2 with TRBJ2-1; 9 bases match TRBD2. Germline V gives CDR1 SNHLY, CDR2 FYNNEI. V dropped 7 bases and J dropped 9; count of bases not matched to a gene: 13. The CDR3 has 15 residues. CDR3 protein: CASMFRVAGVGEQFF. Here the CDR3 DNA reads TGTGCCAGCATGTTCCGGGTAGCGGGAGTCGGTGAGCAGTTCTTC.

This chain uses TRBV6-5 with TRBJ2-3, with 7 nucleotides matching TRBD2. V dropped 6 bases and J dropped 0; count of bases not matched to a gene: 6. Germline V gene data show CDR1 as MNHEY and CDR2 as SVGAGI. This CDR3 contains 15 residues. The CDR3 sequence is CASRGPSGSTDTQYF. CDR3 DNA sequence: TGTGCCAGCAGGGGGCCTAGCGGCAGCACAGATACGCAGTATTTT.

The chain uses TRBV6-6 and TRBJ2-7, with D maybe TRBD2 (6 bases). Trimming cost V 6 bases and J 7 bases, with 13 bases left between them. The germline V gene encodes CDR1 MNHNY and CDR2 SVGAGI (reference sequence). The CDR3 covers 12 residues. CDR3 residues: CASREGGGEQYF. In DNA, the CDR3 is TGTGCCAGCAGAGAGGGAGGAGGGGAGCAGTACTTC.

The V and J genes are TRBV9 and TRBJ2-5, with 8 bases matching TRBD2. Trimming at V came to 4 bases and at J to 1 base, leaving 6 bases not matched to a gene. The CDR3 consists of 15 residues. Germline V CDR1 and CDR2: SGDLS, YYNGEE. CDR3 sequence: CASSLSGTRQETQYF. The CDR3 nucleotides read TGTGCCAGCAGCCTTAGCGGGACCCGCCAAGAGACCCAGTACTTC.

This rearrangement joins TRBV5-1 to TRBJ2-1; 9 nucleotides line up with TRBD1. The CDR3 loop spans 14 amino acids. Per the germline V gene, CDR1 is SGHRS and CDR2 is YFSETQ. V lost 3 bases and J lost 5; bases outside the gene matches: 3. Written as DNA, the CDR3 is TGCGCCAGCAGCTCCGGGACAGGGCACAATGAGCAGTTCTTC. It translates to CASSSGTGHNEQFF.

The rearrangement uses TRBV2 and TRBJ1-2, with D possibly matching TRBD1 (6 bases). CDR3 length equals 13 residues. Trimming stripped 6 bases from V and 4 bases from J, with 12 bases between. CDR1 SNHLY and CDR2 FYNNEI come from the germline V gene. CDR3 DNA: TGTGCCAGCAGCCCGGACAGACGCTATGGCTACACCTTC. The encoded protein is CASSPDRRYGYTF.

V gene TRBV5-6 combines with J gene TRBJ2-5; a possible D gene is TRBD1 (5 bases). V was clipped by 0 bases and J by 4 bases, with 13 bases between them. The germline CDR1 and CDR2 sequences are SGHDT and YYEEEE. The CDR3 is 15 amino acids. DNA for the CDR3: TGTGCCAGCAGCTTGGGTCTCAGGGTTGGAGAGACCCAGTACTTC. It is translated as CASSLGLRVGETQYF.

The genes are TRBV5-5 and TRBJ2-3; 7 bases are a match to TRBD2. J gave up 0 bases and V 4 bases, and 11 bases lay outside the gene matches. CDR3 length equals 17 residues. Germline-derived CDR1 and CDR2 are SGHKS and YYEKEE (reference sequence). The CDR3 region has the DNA TGTGCCAGCAGCGCGGAAACTAGCGCACCTAGCACAGATACGCAGTATTTT. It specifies CASSAETSAPSTDTQYF. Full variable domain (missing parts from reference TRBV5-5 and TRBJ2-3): DAGVTQSPTHLIKTRGQQVTLRCSPISGHKSVSWYQQVLGQGPQFIFQYYEKEERGRGNFPDRFSARQFPNYSSELNVNALLLGDSALYLCASSAETSAPSTDTQYFGPGTRLTVL.

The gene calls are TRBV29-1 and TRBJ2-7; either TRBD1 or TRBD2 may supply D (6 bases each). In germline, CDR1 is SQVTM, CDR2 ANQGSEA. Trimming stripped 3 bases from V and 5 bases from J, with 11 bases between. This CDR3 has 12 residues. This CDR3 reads CSVDEGGDEQYF. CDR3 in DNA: TGCAGCGTTGACGAGGGGGGCGACGAGCAGTACTTC.

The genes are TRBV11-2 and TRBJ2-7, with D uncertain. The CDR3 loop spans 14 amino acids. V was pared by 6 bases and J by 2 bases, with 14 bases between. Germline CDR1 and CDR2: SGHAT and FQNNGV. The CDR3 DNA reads TGTGCCAGCAGACTGGCAGGTTTAACCTACGAGCAGTACTTC. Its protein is CASRLAGLTYEQYF.